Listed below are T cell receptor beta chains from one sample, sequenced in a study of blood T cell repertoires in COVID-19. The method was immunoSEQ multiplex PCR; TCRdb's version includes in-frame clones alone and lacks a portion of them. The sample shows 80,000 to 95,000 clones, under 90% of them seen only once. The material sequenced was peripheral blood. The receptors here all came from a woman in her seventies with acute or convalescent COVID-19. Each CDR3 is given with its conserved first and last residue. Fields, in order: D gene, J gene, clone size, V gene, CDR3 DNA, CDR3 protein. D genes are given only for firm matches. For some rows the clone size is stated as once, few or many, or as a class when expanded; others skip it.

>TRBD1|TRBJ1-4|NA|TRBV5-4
TGTGCCAGCAGCGTCGGACAGGGGACGGATGAAAAACTGTTTTTT
CASSVGQGTDEKLFF
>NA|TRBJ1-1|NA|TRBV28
TGTGCCAGCAGTTTTAGATCTCTGAACACTGAAGCTTTCTTT
CASSFRSLNTEAFF
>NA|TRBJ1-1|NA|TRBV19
TGTGCCAGTAGTACCGGGACAAGGAACACTGAAGCTTTCTTT
CASSTGTRNTEAFF
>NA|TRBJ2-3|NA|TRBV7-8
TGTGCCAGCAGCACGGGGACTAGCACAGATACGCAGTATTTT
CASSTGTSTDTQYF
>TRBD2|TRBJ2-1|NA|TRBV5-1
TGCGCCAGCAGCGCCCGGACTAGCGGGGGGCCTAACAAATCCTACAATGAGCAGTTCTTC
CASSARTSGGPNKSYNEQFF
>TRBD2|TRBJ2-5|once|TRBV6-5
TGTGCCAGCGTCTTTAGCGGGCGCGTGGGGACCCAGTACTTC
CASVFSGRVGTQYF
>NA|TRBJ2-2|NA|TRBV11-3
TGTGCCAGCAGCTTAGGGGTTGGGGCCGGCACTACGAACACCGGGGAGCTGTTTTTT
CASSLGVGAGTTNTGELFF
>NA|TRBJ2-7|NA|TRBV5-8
TGTGCCAGCAGCTTGGATCAGGGGTTATCATCCTACGAGCAGTACTTC
CASSLDQGLSSYEQYF
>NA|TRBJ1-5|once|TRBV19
TGTGCCAGTAGAGAAACCGGGACAACAAGCAATCAGCCCCAGCATTTT
CASRETGTTSNQPQHF
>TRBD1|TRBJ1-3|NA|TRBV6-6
TGTGCCAGCAGTTACAATCGGGACAGCTCTGGAAACACCATATATTTT
CASSYNRDSSGNTIYF
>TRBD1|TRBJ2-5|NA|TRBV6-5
TGTGCCAGCAGGAGCCCGGGACAGGGTAAAGGGACCCAGTACTTC
CASRSPGQGKGTQYF
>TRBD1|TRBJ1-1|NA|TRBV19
TGTGCCAGTAGTATCGGACAGGTGAGGACTGAAGCTTTCTTT
CASSIGQVRTEAFF
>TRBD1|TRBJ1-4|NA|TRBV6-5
TGTGCCAGCAGGGACCCGGGACAGGGGAGCGAAAAACTGTTTTTT
CASRDPGQGSEKLFF
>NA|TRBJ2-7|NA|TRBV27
TGTGCCAGTGCCCGGGGAACCTACGAGCAGTACTTC
CASARGTYEQYF
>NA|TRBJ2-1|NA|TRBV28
TGTGCCAGCAGTTCACTCATAGCGGATTCCTACAATGAGCAGTTCTTC
CASSSLIADSYNEQFF
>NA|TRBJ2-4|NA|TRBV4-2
TGTGCCAGCAGCCAAGAGCTGGCTTTCTCAGCCAAAAACATTCAGTACTTC
CASSQELAFSAKNIQYF
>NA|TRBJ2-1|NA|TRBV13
TGTGCCAGCAGCTTCCTAGGAGGGGCCTACAATGAGCAGTTCTTC
CASSFLGGAYNEQFF
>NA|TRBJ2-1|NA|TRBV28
TGTGCCAGCAATATACAGGGCACTTACAATGAGCAGTTCTTC
CASNIQGTYNEQFF
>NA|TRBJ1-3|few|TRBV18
TGTGCCAGCTCACCGACCACAGGGAGCTCTGGAAACACCATATATTTT
CASSPTTGSSGNTIYF
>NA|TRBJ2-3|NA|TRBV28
TGTGCCAGCAGTTTATCAGGCTCCGCTAGCACAGATACGCAGTATTTT
CASSLSGSASTDTQYF
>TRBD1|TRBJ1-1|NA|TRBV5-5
TGTGCCAGCACAAAGACAGGGGGCCCTGAAGCTTTCTTT
CASTKTGGPEAFF
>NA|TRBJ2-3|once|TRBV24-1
TGTGCCACCTCCGTTTCGGGTGGCTGGGAGGCAGATACGCAGTATTTT
CATSVSGGWEADTQYF
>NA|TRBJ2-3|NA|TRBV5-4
TGTGCCAGCAGCCCGGGGGTGTCAACAGATACGCAGTATTTT
CASSPGVSTDTQYF
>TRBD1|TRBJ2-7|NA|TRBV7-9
TGTGCCAGCAGCTTAGTCGGGACAGGGGGCTACGAGCAGTACTTC
CASSLVGTGGYEQYF
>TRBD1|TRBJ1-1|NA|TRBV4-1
TGCGCCAGCAGCCAAGAGGGACAGCTCACTGAAGCTTTCTTT
CASSQEGQLTEAFF
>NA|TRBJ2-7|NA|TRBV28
TGTGCCAGCAGTATCAATCTCGGGAGCTCCTACGAGCAGTACTTC
CASSINLGSSYEQYF
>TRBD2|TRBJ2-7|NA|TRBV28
TGTGCCAGCAGCAAAGGTGGACTAGCGGGAGGAAAAAAATCCTACGAGCAGTACTTC
CASSKGGLAGGKKSYEQYF
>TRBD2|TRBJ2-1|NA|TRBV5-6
TGTGCCAGCAGCTCAACTAGCGGGGGGTCGAAGTATGAGCAGTTCTTC
CASSSTSGGSKYEQFF
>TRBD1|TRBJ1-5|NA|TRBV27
TGTGCCAGCAAGGGACAGGGCCCCCAGCATTTT
CASKGQGPQHF
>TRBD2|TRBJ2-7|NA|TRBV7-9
TGTGCCAGCAGCTTAAATCTAGCGGGAGGGGACGAGCAGTACTTC
CASSLNLAGGDEQYF
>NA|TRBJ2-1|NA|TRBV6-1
TGTGCCAGCAGTGAAGTTTATAGCGGCTCCTACAATGAGCAGTTCTTC
CASSEVYSGSYNEQFF
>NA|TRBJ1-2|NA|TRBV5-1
TGCGCCAGCAGCTTGGACCCTACAGACCTCTATGGCTACACCTTC
CASSLDPTDLYGYTF
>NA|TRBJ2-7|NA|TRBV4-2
TGTGCCAGCAGCCAAGGGGGACACTACGAGCAGTACTTC
CASSQGGHYEQYF
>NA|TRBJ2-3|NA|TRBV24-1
TGTGCCACCAGTGATTGGCCGGACAGCCGCACTGATACGCAGTATTTT
CATSDWPDSRTDTQYF
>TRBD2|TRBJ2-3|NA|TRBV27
TGTGCCAGCAGTCCAACGGGACTAGCGATAGCAGATACGCAGTATTTT
CASSPTGLAIADTQYF
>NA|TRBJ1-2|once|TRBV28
TGTGCCAGCAGTCCCCTGCAGGGGAACTATGGCTACACCTTC
CASSPLQGNYGYTF
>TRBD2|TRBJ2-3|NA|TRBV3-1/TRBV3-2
TGTGCCAGCAGCTTATTAGCGGGAGGGCCAGATACGCAGTATTTT
CASSLLAGGPDTQYF
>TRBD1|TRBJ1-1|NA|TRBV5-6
TGTGCCAGCAGATCCACAGGGGGCTCTGAAGCTTTCTTT
CASRSTGGSEAFF
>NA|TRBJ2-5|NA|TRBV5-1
TGCGCCAGCAGCTTATATGAGACCCAGTACTTC
CASSLYETQYF
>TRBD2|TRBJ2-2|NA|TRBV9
TGTGCCAGCAGCGTAACTAGCGACCCCTTCGGGGAGCTGTTTTTT
CASSVTSDPFGELFF
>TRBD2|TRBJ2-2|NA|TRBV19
TGTGCCAGTAGCCGACTAGCGGGGGGGCCCGACACCGGGGAGCTGTTTTTT
CASSRLAGGPDTGELFF
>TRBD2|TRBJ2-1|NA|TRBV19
TGTGCCAGTAGTCTACGACTAGCGGGAGGGGGGAATGAGCAGTTCTTC
CASSLRLAGGGNEQFF